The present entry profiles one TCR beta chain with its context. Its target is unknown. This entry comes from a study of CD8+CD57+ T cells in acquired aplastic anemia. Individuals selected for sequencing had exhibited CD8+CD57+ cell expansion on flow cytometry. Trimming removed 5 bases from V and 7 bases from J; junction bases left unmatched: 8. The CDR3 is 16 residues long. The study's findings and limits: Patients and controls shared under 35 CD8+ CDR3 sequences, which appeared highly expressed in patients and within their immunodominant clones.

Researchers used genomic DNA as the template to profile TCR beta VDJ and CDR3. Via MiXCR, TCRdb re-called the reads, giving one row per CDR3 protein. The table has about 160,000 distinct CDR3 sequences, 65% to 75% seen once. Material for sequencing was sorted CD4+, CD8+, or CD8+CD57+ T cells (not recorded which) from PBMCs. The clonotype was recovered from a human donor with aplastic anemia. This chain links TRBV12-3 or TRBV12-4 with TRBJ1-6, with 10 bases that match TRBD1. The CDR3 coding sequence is TGTGCCAGCAGTGTGACAGGGGGCTTCGAGAATTCACCCCTCCACTTT. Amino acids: CASSVTGGFENSPLHF.